The clone carrying this TCR beta chain has at least ten counts. The antigen is not known. The CDR3 extends over 15 amino acids. After removal of 2 bases from V and 6 bases from J, the junction contained 5 bases not matched to a gene. Germline V gene lookup returns CDR1 LNHDA and CDR2 SQIVND (reference sequence). This sample was taken from a study of early T cells in non-severe SARS-CoV-2 infection. Study-wide findings and caveats: VDJdb-based annotation leaned toward anti-spike CD8 responses and missed private and CD4 specificities.

Unique molecular identifier tags were affixed to discrete cDNA molecules. MiXCR, applied by TCRdb to the 5' RACE reads, yields one record per CDR3 protein. The sample carries about 23,000 distinct CDR3 sequences, roughly 5% recorded once. Input material: whole blood. The genes are TRBV19 and TRBJ2-7, with TRBD2 identical over 12 bases. The receptor comes from an adult who was a healthcare worker with PCR-confirmed SARS-CoV-2 infection or an uninfected control (not recorded which). Here the CDR3 reads CASSILAGGHGEQYV. In DNA, the CDR3 is TGTGCCAGTAGTATACTAGCGGGAGGGCACGGCGAGCAGTACGTC.